This TCR beta chain was captured by sequencing in a study of T cell changes during pregnancy in multiple sclerosis. Assay used: immunoSEQ multiplex PCR; TCRdb lists only in-frame clones, some missing. The sample includes tens of thousands of clones, around 93% of them seen just once. This clonotype was obtained from a female donor in good health, enrolled as a control in a pregnancy study. The specimen was peripheral blood, collected in the second trimester of pregnancy.

CDR3 in amino acids: CASSMEFTPYEQYF. In nucleotides, the CDR3 is TGTGCCAGTAGTATGGAGTTCACCCCCTACGAGCAGTACTTC. This chain connects TRBV19 to TRBJ2-7, with unresolved D. The germline V gene encodes CDR1 LNHDA and CDR2 SQIVND (reference sequence). This CDR3 region has 14 residues. The V end lost 3 bases, the J end lost 2 bases, and 11 bases lay between the germline ends. Looking up the rest from reference TRBV19 and TRBJ2-7 gives the full variable domain: DGGITQSPKYLFRKEGQNVTLSCEQNLNHDAMYWYRQDPGQGLRLIYYSQIVNDFQKGDIAEGYSVSREKKESFPLTVTSAQKNPTAFYLCASSMEFTPYEQYFGPGTRLTVT.